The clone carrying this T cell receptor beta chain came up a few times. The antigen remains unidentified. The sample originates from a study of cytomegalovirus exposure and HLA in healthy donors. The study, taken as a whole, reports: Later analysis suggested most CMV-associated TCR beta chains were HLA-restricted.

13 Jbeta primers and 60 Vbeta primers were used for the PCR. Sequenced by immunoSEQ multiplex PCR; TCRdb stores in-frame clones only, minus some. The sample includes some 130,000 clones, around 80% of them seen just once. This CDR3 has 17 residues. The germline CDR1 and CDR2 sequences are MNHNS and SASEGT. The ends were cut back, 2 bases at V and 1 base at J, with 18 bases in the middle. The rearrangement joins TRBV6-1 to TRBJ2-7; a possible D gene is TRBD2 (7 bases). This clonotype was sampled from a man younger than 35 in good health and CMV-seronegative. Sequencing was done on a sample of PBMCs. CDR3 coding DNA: TGTGCCAGCAGTGAAAGCAAAGGGGGGGACTGGTCCTACGAGCAGTACTTC. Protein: CASSESKGGDWSYEQYF.